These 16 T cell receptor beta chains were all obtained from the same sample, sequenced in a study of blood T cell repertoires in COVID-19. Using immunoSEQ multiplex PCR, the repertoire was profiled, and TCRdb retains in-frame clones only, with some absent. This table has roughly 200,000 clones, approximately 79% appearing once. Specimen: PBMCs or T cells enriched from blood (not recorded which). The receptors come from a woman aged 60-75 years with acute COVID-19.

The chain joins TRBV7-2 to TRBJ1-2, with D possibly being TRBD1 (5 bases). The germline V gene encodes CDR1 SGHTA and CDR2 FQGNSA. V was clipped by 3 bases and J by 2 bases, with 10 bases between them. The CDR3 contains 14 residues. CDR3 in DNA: TGTGCCAGCAGCTTCGGAGGGGCCAACTATGGCTACACCTTC. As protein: CASSFGGANYGYTF.

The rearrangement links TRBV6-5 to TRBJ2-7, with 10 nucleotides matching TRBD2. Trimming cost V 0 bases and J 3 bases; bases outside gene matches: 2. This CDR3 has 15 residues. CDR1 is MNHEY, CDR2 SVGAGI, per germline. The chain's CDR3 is CASSYSPSGGYEQYF. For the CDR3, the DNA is TGTGCCAGCAGTTACTCACCTAGCGGGGGCTACGAGCAGTACTTC.

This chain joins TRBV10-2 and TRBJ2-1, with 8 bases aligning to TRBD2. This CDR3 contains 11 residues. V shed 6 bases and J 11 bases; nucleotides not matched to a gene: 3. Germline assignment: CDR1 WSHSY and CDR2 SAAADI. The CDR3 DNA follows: TGCGCCAGCAGGTCTAGCGGGCAGCAGTTCTTC. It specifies CASRSSGQQFF.

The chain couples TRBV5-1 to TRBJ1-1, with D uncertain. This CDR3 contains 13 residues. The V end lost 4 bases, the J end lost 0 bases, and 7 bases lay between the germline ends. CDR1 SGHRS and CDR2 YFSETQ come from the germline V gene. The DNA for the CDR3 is TGCGCCAGCAGCCGAGATCTGAACACTGAAGCTTTCTTT. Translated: CASSRDLNTEAFF.

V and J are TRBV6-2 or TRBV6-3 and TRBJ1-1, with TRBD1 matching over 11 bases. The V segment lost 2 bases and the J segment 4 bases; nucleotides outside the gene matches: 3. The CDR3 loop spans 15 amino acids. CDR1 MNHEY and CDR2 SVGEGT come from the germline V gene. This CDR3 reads CASSYKGTGGTEAFF. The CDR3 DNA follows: TGTGCCAGCAGTTACAAGGGGACAGGGGGCACTGAAGCTTTCTTT.

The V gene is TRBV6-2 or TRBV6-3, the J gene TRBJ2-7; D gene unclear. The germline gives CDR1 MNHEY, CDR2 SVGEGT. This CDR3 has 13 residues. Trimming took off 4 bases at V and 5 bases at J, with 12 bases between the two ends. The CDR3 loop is CASSFLKHNEQYV. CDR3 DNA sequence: TGTGCCAGCAGTTTTTTGAAACATAACGAGCAGTACGTC.

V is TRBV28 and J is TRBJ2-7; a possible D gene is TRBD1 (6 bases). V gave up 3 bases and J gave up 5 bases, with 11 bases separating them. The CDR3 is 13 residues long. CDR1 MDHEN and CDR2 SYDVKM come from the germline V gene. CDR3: CASSFTQGNEQYV. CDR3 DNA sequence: TGTGCCAGCAGTTTTACCCAGGGGAACGAGCAGTACGTC.

CDR3: CASSQDTGAGVYNEQFF. The DNA of the CDR3 is TGTGCCAGCAGCCAAGATACGGGAGCGGGAGTCTACAATGAGCAGTTCTTC. V is TRBV4-2 and J is TRBJ2-1, with 8 nucleotides matching TRBD2. The CDR3 has 17 amino acids. V gave up 0 bases and J gave up 3 bases; unmatched junction bases: 7. Germline V gives CDR1 LGHNA, CDR2 YNFKEQ.

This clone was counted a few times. The CDR3 coding sequence is TGTGCCAGCAGCGTTGAAGGCGGGAGTACACAGCAGTACTTC. The encoded protein is CASSVEGGSTQQYF. The chain couples TRBV9 to TRBJ2-7; 7 positions agree with TRBD2. V lost 2 bases and J lost 8; bases outside the gene matches: 10. This CDR3 has 14 amino acids. Germline V gene sequence: CDR1 SGDLS, CDR2 YYNGEE.

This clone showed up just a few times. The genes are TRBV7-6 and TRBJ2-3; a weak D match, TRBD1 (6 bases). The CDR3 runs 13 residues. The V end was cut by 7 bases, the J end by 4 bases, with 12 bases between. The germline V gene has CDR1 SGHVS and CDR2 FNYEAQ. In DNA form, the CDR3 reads TGTGCCAGCAATGAACAGGGCTCAGATACGCAGTATTTT. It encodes CASNEQGSDTQYF.

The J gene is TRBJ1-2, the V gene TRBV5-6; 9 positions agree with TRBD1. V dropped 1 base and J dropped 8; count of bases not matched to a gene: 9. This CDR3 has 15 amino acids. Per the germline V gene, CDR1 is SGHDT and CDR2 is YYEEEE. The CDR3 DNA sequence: TGTGCCAGCAGCTTGATCGGGGACAGGGTGGTCGGCTACACCTTC. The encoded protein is CASSLIGDRVVGYTF. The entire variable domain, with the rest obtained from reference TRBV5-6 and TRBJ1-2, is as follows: DAGVTQSPTHLIKTRGQQVTLRCSPKSGHDTVSWYQQALGQGPQFIFQYYEEEERQRGNFPDRFSGHQFPNYSSELNVNALLLGDSALYLCASSLIGDRVVGYTFGSGTRLTVV.

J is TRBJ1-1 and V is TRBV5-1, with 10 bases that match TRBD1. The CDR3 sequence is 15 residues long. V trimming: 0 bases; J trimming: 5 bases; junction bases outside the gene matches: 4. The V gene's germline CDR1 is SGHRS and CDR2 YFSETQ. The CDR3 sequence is CASSLGGTGETEAFF. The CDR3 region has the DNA TGCGCCAGCAGCTTGGGTGGGACAGGGGAGACTGAAGCTTTCTTT.

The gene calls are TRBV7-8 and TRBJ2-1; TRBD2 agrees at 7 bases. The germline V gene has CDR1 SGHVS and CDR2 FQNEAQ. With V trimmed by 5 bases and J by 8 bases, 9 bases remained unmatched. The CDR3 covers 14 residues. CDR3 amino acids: CASSRGRGRDEQFF. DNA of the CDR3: TGTGCCAGCAGCCGCGGTCGAGGGAGGGATGAGCAGTTCTTC.

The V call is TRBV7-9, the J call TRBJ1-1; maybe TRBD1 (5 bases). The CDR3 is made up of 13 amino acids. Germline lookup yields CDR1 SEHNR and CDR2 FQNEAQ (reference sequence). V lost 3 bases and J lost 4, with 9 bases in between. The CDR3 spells CASSLKQGTEAFF. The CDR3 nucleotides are TGTGCCAGCAGCTTGAAGCAGGGCACTGAAGCTTTCTTT.

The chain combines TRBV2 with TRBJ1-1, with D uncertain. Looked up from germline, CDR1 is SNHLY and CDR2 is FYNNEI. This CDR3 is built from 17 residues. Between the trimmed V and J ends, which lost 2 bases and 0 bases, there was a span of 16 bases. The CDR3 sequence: CASSEWELRDMNTEAFF. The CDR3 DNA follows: TGTGCCAGCAGTGAATGGGAGCTGCGAGACATGAACACTGAAGCTTTCTTT. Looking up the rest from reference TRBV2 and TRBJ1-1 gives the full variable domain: EPEVTQTPSHQVTQMGQEVILRCVPISNHLYFYWYRQILGQKVEFLVSFYNNEISEKSEIFDDQFSVERPDGSNFTLKIRSTKLEDSAMYFCASSEWELRDMNTEAFFGQGTRLTVV.

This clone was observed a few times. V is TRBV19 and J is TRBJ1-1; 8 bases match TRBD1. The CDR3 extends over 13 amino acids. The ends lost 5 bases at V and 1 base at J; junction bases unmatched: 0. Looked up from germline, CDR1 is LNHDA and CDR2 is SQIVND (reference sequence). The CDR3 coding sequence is TGTGCCAGTAGTGGACAGGGGAACACTGAAGCTTTCTTT. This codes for CASSGQGNTEAFF. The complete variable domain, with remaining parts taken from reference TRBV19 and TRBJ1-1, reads DGGITQSPKYLFRKEGQNVTLSCEQNLNHDAMYWYRQDPGQGLRLIYYSQIVNDFQKGDIAEGYSVSREKKESFPLTVTSAQKNPTAFYLCASSGQGNTEAFFGQGTRLTVV.